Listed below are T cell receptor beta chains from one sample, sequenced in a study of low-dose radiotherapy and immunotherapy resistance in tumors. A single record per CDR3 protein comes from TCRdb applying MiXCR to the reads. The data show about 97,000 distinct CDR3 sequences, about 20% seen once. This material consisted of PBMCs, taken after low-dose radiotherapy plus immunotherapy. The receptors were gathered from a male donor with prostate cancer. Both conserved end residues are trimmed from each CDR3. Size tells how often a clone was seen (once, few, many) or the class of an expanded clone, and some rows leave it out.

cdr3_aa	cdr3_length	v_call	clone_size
ASSSLGTANLAKNIQY	16	TRBV11-2	many
ASSRGQASYEQY	12	TRBV7-2	-
ASSQDLTGNTIY	12	TRBV3-1	many
ASSLGGITDTQY	12	TRBV5-1	many
ASSGGSYNEQF	11	TRBV19	many
ASSQERIGGKLF	12	TRBV4-2	-
AIRSENEQF	9	TRBV10-3	-
ASSMGLADEQF	11	TRBV5-6	many
ANTLQGGDEQY	11	TRBV27	-
SARPRDGNSPLH	12	TRBV20-1	-
ASSYSRGRSNTGELF	15	TRBV6-6	-
ASSTEATEAF	10	TRBV18	many
ASSRLWPPGSETQY	14	TRBV6-6	many
ASSPPQKLTGYRMGYT	16	TRBV6-2/TRBV6-3	-
ASSAQTKTPVEQY	13	TRBV6-2/TRBV6-3	many
ASSVEWDTQY	10	TRBV9	many
ASSTTTSGGLQPQH	14	TRBV6-6	-
ASSDVQGFQPQH	12	TRBV6-1	-
AISESGVGGELF	12	TRBV10-3	many
SQENTEAF	8	TRBV20-1	-
SAIGLRGKETQY	12	TRBV20-1	many
ASSYLGDTQY	10	TRBV7-8	many
ASSVEGTGGNEKLF	14	TRBV9	many
ASSLALGLTGELF	13	TRBV7-3	many
ASSQYTGASYEQY	13	TRBV4-3	-
ASSRQDAQGGELF	13	TRBV3-1	many
ASRLAGGQETQY	12	TRBV7-2	many
ASLRQDGETQY	11	TRBV2	many
ASRGGGGAF	9	TRBV12-3/TRBV12-4	-
ASSAGTGGVYEQY	13	TRBV5-1	many
ASRRDREAGANVLT	14	TRBV27	many
ASSQVARASTTDTQY	15	TRBV4-1	many
ASSQESGGAGTDTQY	15	TRBV4-3	many
ASSLYRVGYEQY	12	TRBV10-2	many
ASSTGDTQY	9	TRBV12-3/TRBV12-4	many
ASSSPAESDTQY	12	TRBV27	many
ASVAQGNGELFF	12	TRBV6-5	few
ASSEAWTSVDNEQF	14	TRBV6-1	many
ASSLLRAASGNTIY	14	TRBV7-2	many
ASSVGSGGAGNTIY	14	TRBV9	few
ASSPYDARGNQPQH	14	TRBV6-2/TRBV6-3	-
ASSRTSGNTIY	11	TRBV13	-
ASSLDVAGGFLYEQY	15	TRBV5-1	many
SAAGEVHEQY	10	TRBV29-1	-
SALGTGAETQY	11	TRBV20-1	many
ASTEGAGGGEQY	12	TRBV13	many